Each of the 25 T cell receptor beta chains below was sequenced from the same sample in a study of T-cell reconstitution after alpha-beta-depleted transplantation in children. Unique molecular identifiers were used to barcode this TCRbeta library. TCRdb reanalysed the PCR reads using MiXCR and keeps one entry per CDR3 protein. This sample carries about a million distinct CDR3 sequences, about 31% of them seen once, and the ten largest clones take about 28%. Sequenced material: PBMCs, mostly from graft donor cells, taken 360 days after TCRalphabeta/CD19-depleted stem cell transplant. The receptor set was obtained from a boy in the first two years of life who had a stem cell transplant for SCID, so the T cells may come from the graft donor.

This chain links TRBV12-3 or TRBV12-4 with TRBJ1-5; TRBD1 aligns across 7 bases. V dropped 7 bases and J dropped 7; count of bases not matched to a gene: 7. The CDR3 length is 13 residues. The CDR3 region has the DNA TGTGCCAGCACCTCGACAGGGTACCAGCCCCAGCATTTT. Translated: CASTSTGYQPQHF.

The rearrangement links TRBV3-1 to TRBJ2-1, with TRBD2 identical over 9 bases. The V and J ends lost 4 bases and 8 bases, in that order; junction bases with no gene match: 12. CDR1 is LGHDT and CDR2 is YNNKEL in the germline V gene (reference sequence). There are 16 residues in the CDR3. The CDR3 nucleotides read TGTGCCAGCAGCCTACTCGCGGGGGGGGCCTTGCATGAGCAGTTCTTC. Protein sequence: CASSLLAGGALHEQFF.

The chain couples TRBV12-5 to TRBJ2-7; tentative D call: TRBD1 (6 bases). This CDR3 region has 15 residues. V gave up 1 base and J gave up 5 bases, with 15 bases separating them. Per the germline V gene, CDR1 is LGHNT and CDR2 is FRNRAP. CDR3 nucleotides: TGTGCTAGTGGTTTGGGTACAGGGATCCCCCACGAGCAGTACTTC. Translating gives CASGLGTGIPHEQYF.

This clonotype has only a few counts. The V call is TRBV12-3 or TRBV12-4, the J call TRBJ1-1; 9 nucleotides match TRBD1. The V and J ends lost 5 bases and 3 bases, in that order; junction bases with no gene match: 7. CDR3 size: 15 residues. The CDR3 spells CASSPGQGTYTEAFF. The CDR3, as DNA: TGTGCCAGCAGTCCCGGACAGGGGACGTACACTGAAGCTTTCTTT.

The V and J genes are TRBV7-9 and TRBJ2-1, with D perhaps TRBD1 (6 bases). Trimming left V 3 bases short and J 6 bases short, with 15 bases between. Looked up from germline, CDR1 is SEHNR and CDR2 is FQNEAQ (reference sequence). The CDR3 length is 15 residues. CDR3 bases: TGTGCCAGCAGCTTTCTGGAGACAGGCCGCAATGAGCAGTTCTTC. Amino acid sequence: CASSFLETGRNEQFF. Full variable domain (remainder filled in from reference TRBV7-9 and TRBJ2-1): DTGVSQNPRHKITKRGQNVTFRCDPISEHNRLYWYRQTLGQGPEFLTYFQNEAQLEKSRLLSDRFSAERPKGSFSTLEIQRTEQGDSAMYLCASSFLETGRNEQFFGPGTRLTVL.

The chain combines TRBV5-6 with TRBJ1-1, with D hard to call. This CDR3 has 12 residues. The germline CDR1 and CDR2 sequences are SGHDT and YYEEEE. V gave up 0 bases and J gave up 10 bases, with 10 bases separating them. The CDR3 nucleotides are TGTGCCAGCAGCTTGGCTACGGGCGGAGCTTTCTTT. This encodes CASSLATGGAFF.

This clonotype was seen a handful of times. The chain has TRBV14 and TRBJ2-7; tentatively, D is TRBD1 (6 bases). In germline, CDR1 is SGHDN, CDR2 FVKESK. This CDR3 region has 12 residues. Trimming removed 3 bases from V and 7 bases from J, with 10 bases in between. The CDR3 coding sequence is TGTGCCAGCAGCCAGGGGACACGGGAGCAGTACTTC. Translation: CASSQGTREQYF.

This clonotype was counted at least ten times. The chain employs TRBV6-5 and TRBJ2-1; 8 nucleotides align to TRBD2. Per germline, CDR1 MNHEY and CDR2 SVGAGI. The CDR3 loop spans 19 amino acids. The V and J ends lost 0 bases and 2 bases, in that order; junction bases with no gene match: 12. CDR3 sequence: CASSYSFRAGVTPYNEQFF. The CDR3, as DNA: TGTGCCAGCAGTTACTCGTTTCGAGCGGGGGTGACCCCCTACAATGAGCAGTTCTTC.

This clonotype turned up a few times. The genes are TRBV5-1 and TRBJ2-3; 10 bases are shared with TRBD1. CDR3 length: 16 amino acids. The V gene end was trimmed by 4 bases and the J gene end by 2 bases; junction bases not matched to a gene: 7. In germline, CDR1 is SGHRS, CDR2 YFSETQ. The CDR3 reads CASSPRTGGFTDTQYF. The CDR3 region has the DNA TGCGCCAGCAGCCCTCGGACAGGGGGATTCACAGATACGCAGTATTTT.

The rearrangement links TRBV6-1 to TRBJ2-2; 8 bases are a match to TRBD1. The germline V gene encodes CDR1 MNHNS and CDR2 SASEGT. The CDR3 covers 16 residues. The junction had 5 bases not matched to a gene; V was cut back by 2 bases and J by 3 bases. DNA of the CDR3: TGTGCCAGCAGTGAAAGGGCAGGGGGCCACACCGGGGAGCTGTTTTTT. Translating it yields CASSERAGGHTGELFF.

CDR3 region: CASSPQPGGPDGELFF. The DNA for the CDR3 is TGTGCCAGCAGCCCACAGCCGGGGGGTCCGGACGGGGAGCTGTTTTTT. V is TRBV7-8 and J is TRBJ2-2, with 7 bases that match TRBD2. CDR1 and CDR2 (germline): SGHVS, FQNEAQ. J lost 7 bases, V lost 5 bases, and 13 bases had no gene match. The CDR3 runs 16 residues.

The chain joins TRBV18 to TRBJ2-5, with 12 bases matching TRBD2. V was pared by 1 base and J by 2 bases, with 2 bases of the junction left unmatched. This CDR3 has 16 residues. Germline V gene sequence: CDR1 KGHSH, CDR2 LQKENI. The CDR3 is CASSPRLAGAQETQYF. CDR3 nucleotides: TGTGCCAGCTCACCACGACTAGCGGGGGCTCAAGAGACCCAGTACTTC.

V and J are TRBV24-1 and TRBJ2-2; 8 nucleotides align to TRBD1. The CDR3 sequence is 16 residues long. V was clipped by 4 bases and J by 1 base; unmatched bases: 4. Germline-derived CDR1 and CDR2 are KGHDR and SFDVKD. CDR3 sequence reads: CATSDAGGMNTGELFF. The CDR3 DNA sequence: TGTGCCACCAGTGACGCAGGGGGCATGAACACCGGGGAGCTGTTTTTT.

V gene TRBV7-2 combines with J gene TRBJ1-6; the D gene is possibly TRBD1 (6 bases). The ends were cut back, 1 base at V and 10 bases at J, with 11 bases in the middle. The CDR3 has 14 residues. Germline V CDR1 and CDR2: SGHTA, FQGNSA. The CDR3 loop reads CASSLVGGTSPLHF. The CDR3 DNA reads TGTGCCAGCAGCTTAGTGGGGGGCACGTCACCCCTCCACTTT. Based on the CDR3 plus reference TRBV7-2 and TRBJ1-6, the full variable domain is GAGVSQSPSNKVTEKGKDVELRCDPISGHTALYWYRQSLGQGLEFLIYFQGNSAPDKSGLPSDRFSAERTGGSVSTLTIQRTQQEDSAVYLCASSLVGGTSPLHFGNGTRLTVT.

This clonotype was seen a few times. The CDR3 bases are TGTGCCAGCAGTGATCCCCCGCCTACCGAGCAGTTCTTC. It specifies CASSDPPPTEQFF. The genes are TRBV2 and TRBJ2-1; D is unclear. The CDR3 consists of 13 residues. Germline V gene data show CDR1 as SNHLY and CDR2 as FYNNEI. Trimming pared 3 bases from V and 10 bases from J, leaving 13 bases between. The full variable domain, its missing parts supplied by reference TRBV2 and TRBJ2-1, is EPEVTQTPSHQVTQMGQEVILRCVPISNHLYFYWYRQILGQKVEFLVSFYNNEISEKSEIFDDQFSVERPDGSNFTLKIRSTKLEDSAMYFCASSDPPPTEQFFGPGTRLTVL.

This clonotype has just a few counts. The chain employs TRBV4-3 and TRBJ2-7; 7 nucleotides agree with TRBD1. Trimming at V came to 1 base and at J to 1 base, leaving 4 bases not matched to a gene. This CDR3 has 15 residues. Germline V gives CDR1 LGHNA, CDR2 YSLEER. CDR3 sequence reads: CASSQAGTASYEQYF. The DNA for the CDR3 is TGCGCCAGCAGCCAAGCAGGGACAGCTTCCTACGAGCAGTACTTC.

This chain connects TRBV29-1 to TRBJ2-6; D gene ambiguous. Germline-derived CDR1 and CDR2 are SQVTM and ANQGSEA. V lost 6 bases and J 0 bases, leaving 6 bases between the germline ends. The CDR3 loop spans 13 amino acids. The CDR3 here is CSVAPSGANVLTF. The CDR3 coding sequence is TGCAGCGTGGCCCCCTCTGGGGCCAACGTCCTGACTTTC.

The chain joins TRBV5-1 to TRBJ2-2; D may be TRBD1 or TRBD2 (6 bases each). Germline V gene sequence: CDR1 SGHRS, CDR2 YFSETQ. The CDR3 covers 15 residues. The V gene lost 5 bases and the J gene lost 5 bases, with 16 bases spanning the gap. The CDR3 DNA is TGCGCCAGCAGATCGTGGGGGGCGCGGACCGGGGAGCTGTTTTTT. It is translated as CASRSWGARTGELFF.

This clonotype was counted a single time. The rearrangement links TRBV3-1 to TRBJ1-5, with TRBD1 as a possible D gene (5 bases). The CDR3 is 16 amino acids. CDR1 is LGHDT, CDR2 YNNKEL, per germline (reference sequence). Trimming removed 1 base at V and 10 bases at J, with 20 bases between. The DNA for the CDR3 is TGTGCCAGCAGCCAAGGATTCGGCAGTCTGGGGGAACCCCAGCATTTT. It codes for CASSQGFGSLGEPQHF.

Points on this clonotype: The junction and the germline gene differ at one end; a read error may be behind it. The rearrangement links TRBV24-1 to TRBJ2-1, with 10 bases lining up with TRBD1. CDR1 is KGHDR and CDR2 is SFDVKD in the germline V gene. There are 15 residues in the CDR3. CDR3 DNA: TGTGCCACCAGTGGGGGACAGGGGATCTACGATGAGCAGTTCTTC. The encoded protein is CATSGGQGIYDEQFF.

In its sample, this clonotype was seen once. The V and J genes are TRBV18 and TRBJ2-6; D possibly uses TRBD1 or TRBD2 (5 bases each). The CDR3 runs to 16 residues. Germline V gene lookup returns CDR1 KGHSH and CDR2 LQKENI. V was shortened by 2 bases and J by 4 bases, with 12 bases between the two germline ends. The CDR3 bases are TGTGCCAGCTCACCAAGGGGAGAGGCCGGGGCCAACGTCCTGACTTTC. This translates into CASSPRGEAGANVLTF.

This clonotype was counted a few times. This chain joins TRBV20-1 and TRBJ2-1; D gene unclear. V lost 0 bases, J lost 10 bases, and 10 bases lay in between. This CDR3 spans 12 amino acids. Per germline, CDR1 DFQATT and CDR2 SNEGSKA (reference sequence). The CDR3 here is CSARELHSEQFF. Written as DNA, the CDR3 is TGCAGTGCTAGAGAACTTCATAGCGAGCAGTTCTTC.

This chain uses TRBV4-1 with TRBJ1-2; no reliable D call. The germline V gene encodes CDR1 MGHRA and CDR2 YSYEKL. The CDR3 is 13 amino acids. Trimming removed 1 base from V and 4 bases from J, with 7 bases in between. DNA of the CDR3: TGCGCCAGCAGCCAAGTTAGGAGCTATGGCTACACCTTC. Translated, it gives CASSQVRSYGYTF.

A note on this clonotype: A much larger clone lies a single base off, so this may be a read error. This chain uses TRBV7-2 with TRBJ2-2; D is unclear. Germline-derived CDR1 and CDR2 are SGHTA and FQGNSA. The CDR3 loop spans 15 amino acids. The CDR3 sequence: CASSFQPSGTEELFF. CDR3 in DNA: TGTGCCAGCAGCTTTCAGCCTTCGGGCACCGAGGAGCTGTTTTTT.

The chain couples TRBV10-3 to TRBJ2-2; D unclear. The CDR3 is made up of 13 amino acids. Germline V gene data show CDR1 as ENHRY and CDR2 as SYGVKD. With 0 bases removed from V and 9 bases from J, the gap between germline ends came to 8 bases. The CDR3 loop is CAISESIGRELFF. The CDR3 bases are TGTGCCATCAGTGAGTCGATCGGTCGGGAGCTGTTTTTT.